Shown below are 17 T cell receptor beta chains from a single sample sequenced in a study of T cell repertoires in cytomegalovirus infection. TCRdb used MiXCR to reprocess the reads, holding one entry per CDR3 protein. This table has 900,000 to 950,000 distinct CDR3 sequences, roughly a third appearing once. Their antigens are not known. The sample in question was cultured CD8+ T cells from PBMCs, obtained from culture after CMV antigen stimulation. Source of these receptors: a human donor in good health (CMV status not recorded). Some clones in this sample may be carry-over from other donors' samples.

This clonotype appeared many times. V is TRBV7-9 and J is TRBJ1-1; D uncertain. Deletions cut 1 base from V and 10 bases from J, with 13 bases between. The V gene's germline CDR1 is SEHNR and CDR2 FQNEAQ (reference sequence). The CDR3 spans 13 residues. The CDR3 region has the DNA TGTGCCAGCAGCTTAGAACAACGATTAGGAGCTTTCTTT. Its translation is CASSLEQRLGAFF.

As to this clonotype: This clone may be a read error of a much larger clone one base away. The chain couples TRBV7-8 to TRBJ2-3, with D possibly TRBD2 on 5 matching bases. V was shortened by 1 base and J by 0 bases, with 14 bases between the two germline ends. The CDR3 is 17 residues long. The germline V gene encodes CDR1 SGHVS and CDR2 FQNEAQ. In DNA form, the CDR3 reads TGTGCCAGCAGCTTAGGGGAGCACGGGGTTAGCACAGATACGCAGTATTTT. It translates to CASSLGEHGVSTDTQYF.

The V and J genes are TRBV6-5 and TRBJ1-1; TRBD1 might be the D (5 bases). The CDR3 sequence is 11 residues long. V dropped 5 bases and J dropped 10 bases, with 11 bases sitting between them. Germline V lookup: CDR1 MNHEY, CDR2 SVGAGI. CDR3 DNA: TGTGCCAGCAGTAATCAAAGGGGAGCTTTCTTT. Protein sequence: CASSNQRGAFF.

This clonotype showed up just a few times. The chain combines TRBV27 with TRBJ2-3; 11 bases are shared with TRBD2. The germline CDR1 and CDR2 sequences are MNHEY and SMNVEV (reference sequence). V lost 7 bases to trimming and J lost 9 bases; unmatched junction nucleotides: 12. This CDR3 comprises 15 residues. Here the CDR3 reads CASTLSGGALVTQYF. For the CDR3, the DNA is TGTGCCAGCACCCTTAGCGGGGGGGCGTTAGTCACGCAGTATTTT.

The J gene is TRBJ2-3, the V gene TRBV7-2; 10 bases are shared with TRBD2. Trimming at V came to 6 bases and at J to 4 bases, leaving 7 bases not matched to a gene. The germline V gene encodes CDR1 SGHTA and CDR2 FQGNSA. CDR3 length: 15 residues. CDR3 nucleotides: TGTGCCAGCAGGTGGCTAGCGGGGGCATCAGATACGCAGTATTTT. This sequence encodes CASRWLAGASDTQYF. Filled out from reference TRBV7-2 and TRBJ2-3, the complete variable domain reads GAGVSQSPSNKVTEKGKDVELRCDPISGHTALYWYRQSLGQGLEFLIYFQGNSAPDKSGLPSDRFSAERTGGSVSTLTIQRTQQEDSAVYLCASRWLAGASDTQYFGPGTRLTVL.

In its sample, this clonotype was seen a few times. The chain joins TRBV12-3 or TRBV12-4 to TRBJ2-7, with D possibly matching TRBD1 (5 bases). This CDR3 has 13 amino acids. V was clipped by 3 bases and J by 3 bases, with 9 bases between them. Written as DNA, the CDR3 is TGTGCCAGCAGTTTTGGCAGGGACTACGAGCAGTACTTC. It yields the protein CASSFGRDYEQYF.

This clonotype was counted at least ten times. The chain is built from TRBV12-3 or TRBV12-4 and TRBJ2-1, with 15 bases lining up with TRBD2. Trimming at V came to 7 bases and at J to 0 bases, leaving 16 bases not matched to a gene. The CDR3 is made up of 21 amino acids. CDR3 nucleotide sequence: TGTGCCAGCACCTTAAAACCGGGACTAGCGGGGGGACCTAGCTCCTACAATGAGCAGTTCTTC. It specifies CASTLKPGLAGGPSSYNEQFF.

Points on this clonotype: A much larger clone lies a single base off, so this may be a read error. The DNA for the CDR3 is TGTACCAGCAGCTTAGCCGTAGCGGGGTCCCAAGAGACCCAGTACTTC. It encodes CTSSLAVAGSQETQYF. This chain links TRBV7-6 with TRBJ2-5, with 8 bases identical to TRBD2. CDR1 and CDR2 from the germline V gene are SGHVS and FNYEAQ. The CDR3 loop spans 16 amino acids.

This clonotype was seen a single time. The chain uses TRBV6-2 or TRBV6-3 and TRBJ2-2, with D possibly being TRBD1 (6 bases). The CDR3 has 17 amino acids. From germline, CDR1 is MNHEY and CDR2 SVGEGT. V gave up 4 bases and J gave up 7 bases, with 22 bases separating them. The CDR3 protein is CASSFDGGSLVRGELFF. The CDR3 DNA sequence: TGTGCCAGCAGTTTTGATGGGGGCTCCCTCGTCCGCGGGGAGCTGTTTTTT.

This clonotype showed up just a few times. The chain combines TRBV5-5 with TRBJ2-2; D is ambiguous. Germline V gives CDR1 SGHKS, CDR2 YYEKEE (reference sequence). The CDR3 has 11 residues. V lost 6 bases, J lost 6 bases, and 6 bases lay in between. CDR3 protein: CASMNAGELFF. The CDR3 DNA reads TGTGCCAGCATGAATGCCGGGGAGCTGTTTTTT.

This clonotype was observed many times. V is TRBV7-2 and J is TRBJ2-5; D is possibly TRBD1 or TRBD2 (8 bases each). Germline V gene sequence: CDR1 SGHTA, CDR2 FQGNSA. The CDR3 consists of 15 residues. Between the trimmed V and J ends, which lost 5 bases and 2 bases, there was a span of 15 bases. DNA for the CDR3: TGTGCCAGCAGCCCGCGGGGGGACAGGCAAGAGACCCAGTACTTC. Its translation is CASSPRGDRQETQYF.

In its sample, this clonotype was seen a few times. This chain connects TRBV12-3 or TRBV12-4 to TRBJ1-5; 10 bases fit TRBD1. The CDR3 extends over 14 amino acids. With 6 bases clipped from V and 5 bases from J, the junction kept 4 bases outside the gene matches. The CDR3 loop is CASRDRGSYQPQHF. For the CDR3, the DNA is TGTGCCAGCAGGGACAGGGGGTCCTATCAGCCCCAGCATTTT.

The V call is TRBV27, the J call TRBJ2-7, with TRBD1 matching over 7 bases. After removal of 2 bases from V and 1 base from J, the junction contained 5 bases not matched to a gene. CDR1 MNHEY and CDR2 SMNVEV come from the germline V gene (reference sequence). The CDR3 runs to 15 residues. CDR3 nucleotides: TGTGCCAGCAGTTTAGCAGGGGGTATTTCCTACGAGCAGTACTTC. Its translation is CASSLAGGISYEQYF.

This clonotype was counted a few times. The chain joins TRBV20-1 to TRBJ2-1, with D maybe TRBD1 (5 bases). Looked up from germline, CDR1 is DFQATT and CDR2 is SNEGSKA (reference sequence). Trimming took off 0 bases at V and 0 bases at J, with 15 bases between the two ends. CDR3 length equals 17 residues. The CDR3 sequence is CSARDYLGQPSYNEQFF. The CDR3 DNA sequence: TGCAGTGCTAGAGATTACCTCGGACAACCCTCCTACAATGAGCAGTTCTTC.

The sample holds many counts of this clonotype. The chain joins TRBV7-6 to TRBJ1-4; D is unresolved. This CDR3 comprises 20 residues. Germline V gene sequence: CDR1 SGHVS, CDR2 FNYEAQ. The V end lost 4 bases, the J end lost 4 bases, and 28 bases lay between the germline ends. CDR3 in DNA: TGTGCCAGCAGCTATCCCCCCAACCGGGAATTAGGAGAGAATAATGAAAAACTGTTTTTT. This translates into CASSYPPNRELGENNEKLFF.

This clonotype was counted only a few times. The chain carries TRBV4-1 and TRBJ1-3; 8 nucleotides match TRBD1. Germline trimming cut 1 base from V and 2 bases from J; bases unmatched to any gene: 7. Germline V gene sequence: CDR1 MGHRA, CDR2 YSYEKL. The CDR3 is 17 amino acids. CDR3 residues: CASSQVEPGGPGNTIYF. The CDR3 DNA follows: TGCGCCAGCAGCCAAGTTGAGCCAGGGGGCCCTGGAAACACCATATATTTT.

This chain links TRBV27 with TRBJ2-7; D is unclear. The germline V gene encodes CDR1 MNHEY and CDR2 SMNVEV (reference sequence). V gave up 6 bases and J gave up 4 bases, with 7 bases separating them. This CDR3 spans 11 amino acids. CDR3 in amino acids: CASRHGYEQYV. In DNA, the CDR3 is TGTGCCAGCAGGCACGGTTACGAGCAGTACGTC.